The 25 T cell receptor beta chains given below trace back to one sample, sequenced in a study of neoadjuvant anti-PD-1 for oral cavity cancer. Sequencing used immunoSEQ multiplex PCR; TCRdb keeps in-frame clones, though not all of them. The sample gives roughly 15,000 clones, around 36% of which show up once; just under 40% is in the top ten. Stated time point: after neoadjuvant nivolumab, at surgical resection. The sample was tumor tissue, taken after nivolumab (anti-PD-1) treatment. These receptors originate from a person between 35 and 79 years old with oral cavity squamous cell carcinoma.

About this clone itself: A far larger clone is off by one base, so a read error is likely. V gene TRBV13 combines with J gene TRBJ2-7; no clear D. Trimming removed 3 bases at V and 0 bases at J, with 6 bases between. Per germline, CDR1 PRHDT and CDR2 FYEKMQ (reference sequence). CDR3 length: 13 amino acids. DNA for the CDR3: TGTGCCAGCAGCTTGTCCAGCTCCTACGAGCAGTACTTC. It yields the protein CASSLSSSYEQYF.

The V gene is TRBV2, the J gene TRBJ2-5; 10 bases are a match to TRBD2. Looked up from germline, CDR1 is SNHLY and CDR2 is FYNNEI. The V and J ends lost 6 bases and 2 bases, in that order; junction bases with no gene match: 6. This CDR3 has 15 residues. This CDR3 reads CASRKRGGWQETQYF. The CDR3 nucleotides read TGTGCCAGCAGGAAGCGGGGGGGCTGGCAAGAGACCCAGTACTTC. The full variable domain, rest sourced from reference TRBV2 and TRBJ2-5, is EPEVTQTPSHQVTQMGQEVILRCVPISNHLYFYWYRQILGQKVEFLVSFYNNEISEKSEIFDDQFSVERPDGSNFTLKIRSTKLEDSAMYFCASRKRGGWQETQYFGPGTRLLVL.

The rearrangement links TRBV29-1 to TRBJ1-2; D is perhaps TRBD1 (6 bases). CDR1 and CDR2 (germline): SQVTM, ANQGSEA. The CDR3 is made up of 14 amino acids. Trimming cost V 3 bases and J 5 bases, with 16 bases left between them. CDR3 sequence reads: CSVDWRVRGYGYTF. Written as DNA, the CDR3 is TGCAGCGTTGATTGGAGGGTCAGGGGATATGGCTACACCTTC.

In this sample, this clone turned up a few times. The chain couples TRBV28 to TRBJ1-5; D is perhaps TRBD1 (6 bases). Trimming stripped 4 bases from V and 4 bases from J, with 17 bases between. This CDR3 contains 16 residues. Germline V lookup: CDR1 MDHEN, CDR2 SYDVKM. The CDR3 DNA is TGTGCCAGCAGTTACCCCCAGGGGTTGGGAAATCAGCCCCAGCATTTT. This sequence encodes CASSYPQGLGNQPQHF.

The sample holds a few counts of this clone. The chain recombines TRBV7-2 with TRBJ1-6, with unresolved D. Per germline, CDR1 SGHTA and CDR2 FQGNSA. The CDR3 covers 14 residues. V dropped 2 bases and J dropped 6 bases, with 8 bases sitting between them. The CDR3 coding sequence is TGTGCCAGCAGCTTAAAAGCCACTAATTCACCCCTCCACTTT. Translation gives CASSLKATNSPLHF.

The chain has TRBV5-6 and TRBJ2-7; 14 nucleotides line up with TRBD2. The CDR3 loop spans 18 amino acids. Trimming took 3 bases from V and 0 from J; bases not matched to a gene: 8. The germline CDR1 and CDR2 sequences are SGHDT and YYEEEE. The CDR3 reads CASSSTGLAGDISYEQYF. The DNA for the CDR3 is TGTGCCAGCAGCTCGACGGGACTAGCGGGGGACATCTCCTACGAGCAGTACTTC.

The CDR3 spells CASSFSSHNSPLHF. DNA for the CDR3: TGTGCCAGCAGCTTTTCTAGTCATAATTCACCCCTCCACTTT. This chain connects TRBV5-8 to TRBJ1-6; D gene uncertain. Germline V gives CDR1 SGHTS, CDR2 YDEGEE. The CDR3 spans 14 residues. V was cut by 2 bases and J by 5 bases, with 8 bases left in between. The full variable domain, with the rest looked up from reference TRBV5-8 and TRBJ1-6, is EAGVTQSPTHLIKTRGQQATLRCSPISGHTSVYWYQQALGLGLQFLLWYDEGEERNRGNFPPRFSGRQFPNYSSELNVNALELEDSALYLCASSFSSHNSPLHFGNGTRLTVT.

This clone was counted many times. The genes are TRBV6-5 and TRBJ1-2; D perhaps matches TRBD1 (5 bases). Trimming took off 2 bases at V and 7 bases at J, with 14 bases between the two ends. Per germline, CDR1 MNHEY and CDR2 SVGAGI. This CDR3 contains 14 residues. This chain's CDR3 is CASSYGSGTGGYTF. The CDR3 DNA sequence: TGTGCCAGCAGTTACGGGTCAGGGACGGGTGGCTACACCTTC.

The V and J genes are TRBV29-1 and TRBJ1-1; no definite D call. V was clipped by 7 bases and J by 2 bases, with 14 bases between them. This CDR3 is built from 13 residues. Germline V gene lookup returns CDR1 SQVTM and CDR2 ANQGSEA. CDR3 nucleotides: TGCAGCGCCGCCTGGCAGGTAAACACTGAAGCTTTCTTT. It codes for CSAAWQVNTEAFF.

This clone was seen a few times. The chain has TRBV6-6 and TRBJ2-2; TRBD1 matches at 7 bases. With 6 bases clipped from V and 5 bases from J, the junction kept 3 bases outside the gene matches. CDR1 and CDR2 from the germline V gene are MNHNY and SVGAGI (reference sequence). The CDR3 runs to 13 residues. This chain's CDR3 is CASSQGVTGELFF. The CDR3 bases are TGTGCCAGCAGCCAGGGGGTAACCGGGGAGCTGTTTTTT.

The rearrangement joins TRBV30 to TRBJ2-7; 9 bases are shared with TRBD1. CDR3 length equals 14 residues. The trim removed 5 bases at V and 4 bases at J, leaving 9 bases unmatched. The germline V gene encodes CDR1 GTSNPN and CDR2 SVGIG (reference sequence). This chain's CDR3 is CAWALPGQGYEQYF. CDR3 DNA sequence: TGTGCCTGGGCCTTACCGGGACAGGGATACGAGCAGTACTTC.

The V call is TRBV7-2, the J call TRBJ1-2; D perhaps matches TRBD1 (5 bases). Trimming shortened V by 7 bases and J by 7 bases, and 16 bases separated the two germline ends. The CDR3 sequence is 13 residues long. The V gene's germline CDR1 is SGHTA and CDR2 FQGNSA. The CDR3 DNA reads TGTGCCAGCATTTCTGGGGGTTTAGGTGGCTACACCTTC. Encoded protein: CASISGGLGGYTF.

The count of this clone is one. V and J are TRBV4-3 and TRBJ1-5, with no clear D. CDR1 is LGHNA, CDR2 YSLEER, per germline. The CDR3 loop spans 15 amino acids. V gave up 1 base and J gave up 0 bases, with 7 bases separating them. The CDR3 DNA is TGCGCCAGCAGCCAAGGAGGTGATAGCAATCAGCCCCAGCATTTT. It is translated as CASSQGGDSNQPQHF.

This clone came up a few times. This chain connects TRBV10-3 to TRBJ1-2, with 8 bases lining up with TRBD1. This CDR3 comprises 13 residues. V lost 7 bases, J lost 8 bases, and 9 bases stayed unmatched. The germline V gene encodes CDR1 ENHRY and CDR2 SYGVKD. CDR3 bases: TGTGCCATCACCGCGGACAGGGCGGACGGCTACACCTTC. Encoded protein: CAITADRADGYTF.

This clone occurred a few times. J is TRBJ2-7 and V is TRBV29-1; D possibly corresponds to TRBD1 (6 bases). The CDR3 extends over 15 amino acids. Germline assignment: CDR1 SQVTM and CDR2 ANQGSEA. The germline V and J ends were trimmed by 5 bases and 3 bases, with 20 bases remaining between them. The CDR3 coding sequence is TGCAGCGTTACCCCCCTACAGGGAGCCCTCTACGAGCAGTACTTC. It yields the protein CSVTPLQGALYEQYF.

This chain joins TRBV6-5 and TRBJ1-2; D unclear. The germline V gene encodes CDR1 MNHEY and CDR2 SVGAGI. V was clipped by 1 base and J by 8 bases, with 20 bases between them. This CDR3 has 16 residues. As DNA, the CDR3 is TGTGCCAGCAGTTACTACCCTCCGACTCCAGGCCAGGGCTACACCTTC. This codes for CASSYYPPTPGQGYTF.

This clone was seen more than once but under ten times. The CDR3 DNA reads TGTGCCAGCAGCTTTTTATGGACAGGGGTCGGGAATGAGCAGTTCTTC. Translated: CASSFLWTGVGNEQFF. This chain connects TRBV5-4 to TRBJ2-1; TRBD1 matches 9 bases. The CDR3 loop spans 16 amino acids. Germline CDR1 reads SGHNT; CDR2 reads YYREEE (reference sequence). Trimming cost V 2 bases and J 7 bases; bases outside gene matches: 10.

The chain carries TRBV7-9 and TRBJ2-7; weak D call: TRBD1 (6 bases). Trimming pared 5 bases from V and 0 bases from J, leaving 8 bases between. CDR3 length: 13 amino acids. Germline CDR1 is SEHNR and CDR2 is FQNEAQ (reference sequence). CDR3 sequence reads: CASSPGVSYEQYF. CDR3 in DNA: TGTGCCAGCAGCCCAGGGGTCTCCTACGAGCAGTACTTC.

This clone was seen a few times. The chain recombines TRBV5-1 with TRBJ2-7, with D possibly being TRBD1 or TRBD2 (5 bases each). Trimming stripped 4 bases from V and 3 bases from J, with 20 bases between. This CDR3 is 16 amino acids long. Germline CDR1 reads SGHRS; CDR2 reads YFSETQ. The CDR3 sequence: CASSLDPGTIDYEQYF. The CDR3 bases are TGCGCCAGCAGCCTCGACCCCGGGACGATTGACTACGAGCAGTACTTC.

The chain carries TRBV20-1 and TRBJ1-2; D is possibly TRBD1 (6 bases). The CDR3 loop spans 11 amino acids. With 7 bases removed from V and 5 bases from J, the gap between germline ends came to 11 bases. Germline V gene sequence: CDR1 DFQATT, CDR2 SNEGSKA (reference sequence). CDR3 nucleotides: TGCAGTGTTACAGGGACTTATGGCTACACCTTC. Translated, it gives CSVTGTYGYTF.

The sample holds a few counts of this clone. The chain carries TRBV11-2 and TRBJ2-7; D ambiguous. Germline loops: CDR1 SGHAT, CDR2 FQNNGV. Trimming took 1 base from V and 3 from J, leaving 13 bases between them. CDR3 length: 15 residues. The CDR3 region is CASSLGYGPVYEQYF. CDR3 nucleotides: TGTGCCAGCAGCTTAGGGTACGGCCCTGTCTACGAGCAGTACTTC.

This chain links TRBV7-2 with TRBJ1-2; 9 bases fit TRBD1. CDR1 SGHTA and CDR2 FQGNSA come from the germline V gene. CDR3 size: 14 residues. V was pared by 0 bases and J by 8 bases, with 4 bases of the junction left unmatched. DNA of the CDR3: TGTGCCAGCAGCTTAGCGGGACAGGGCCGGGGCTACACCTTC. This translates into CASSLAGQGRGYTF.

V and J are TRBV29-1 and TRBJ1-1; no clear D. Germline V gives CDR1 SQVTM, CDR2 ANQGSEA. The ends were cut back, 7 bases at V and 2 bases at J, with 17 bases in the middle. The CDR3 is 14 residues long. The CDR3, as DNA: TGCAGCGCTAAGAAATTCGAGGAAAACACTGAAGCTTTCTTT. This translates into CSAKKFEENTEAFF.

The CDR3 reads CASRMRANEKLFF. The CDR3 DNA sequence: TGTGCCAGCAGAATGAGGGCTAATGAAAAACTGTTTTTT. This rearrangement joins TRBV28 to TRBJ1-4; the D is unclear. The germline V gene has CDR1 MDHEN and CDR2 SYDVKM. V lost 6 bases and J 3 bases, leaving 8 bases between the germline ends. The CDR3 length is 13 residues.

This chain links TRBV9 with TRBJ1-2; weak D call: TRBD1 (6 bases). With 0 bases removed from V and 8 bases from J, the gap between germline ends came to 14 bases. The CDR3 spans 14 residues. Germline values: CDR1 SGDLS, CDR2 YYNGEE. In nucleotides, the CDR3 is TGTGCCAGCAGCGTAGAGGGGGGAGGTTGGGGCTACACCTTC. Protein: CASSVEGGGWGYTF.